This entry concerns a single T cell receptor beta chain. Its binding antigen is unknown. There are no base qualities to consult, and no much larger clone falls within one base. The sample belongs to a study of vaccination and CD4 T cells after COVID-19 (dated by TCRdb to the early 2020s). For the wider study: Convalescent patients had a positive SARS-CoV-2 result on nasal swab PCR, and of these patients, several had mild disease and one had severe disease. The convalescent cohort included six males and four females, with two Hispanic individuals, seven Caucasians, two Asians and one multiracial person. Participants got two doses of the Pfizer-BioNTech BNT162b2 vaccine (n=8) or two doses of the Moderna mRNA-1273 vaccine (n=2). Post-COVID blood samples from convalescent patients were collected a median of about 100 days after diagnosis, with a range of 35 to 161 days. Post-vaccine blood samples were obtained a median of approximately 74 days after the second vaccine dose, with a range of roughly 13 to 250 days. The cultures were stimulated with overlapping spike peptide pools from SARS-CoV-2 and from the common cold coronaviruses HCoV-NL63, HCoV-OC43 and HCoV-229E. In control cultures, a CEFX viral epitope pool was used as positive control, an HIV-1 Nef peptide pool was used as negative control, or no peptide was added. In 10 COVID-19 convalescent patients and a few infection-naive healthy vaccine recipients, the spike-specific CD4+ TCR repertoire before mRNA vaccination was compared with the repertoire after mRNA vaccination. Here is what the overall study found, with its caveats: Only a relatively small number of convalescent patients were included in the study, and early timepoints following natural infection were not analyzed. Although the median number of SARS-CoV-2-reactive clonotypes went up from some 23 after infection to approximately 40 after vaccination, the increase was not significant. In convalescent patients, nearly all vaccine-specific clones (304 of 307) were found to be mono-reactive for SARS-CoV-2 spike rather than cross-reactive with common cold coronaviruses. In convalescent patients, a median around 86% of post-vaccine SARS-CoV-2-reactive clones were detected only after vaccination, suggesting vaccine-specific priming.

The V end gives up 6 bases and the J end 10 bases, leaving 15 bases in the junction not matched to a gene. The CDR3 sequence holds 15 residues, the cysteine and phenylalanine included. Only the CDR3 portion is preserved as DNA: 45 bases, with reading frame beginning at the first base. Library generation was performed with PCR. DNA from cultured CD4+ T cells was subjected to TCR sequencing with the Oncomine TCR Beta short-read assay at the Johns Hopkins FTIC core. The QIAamp micro DNA kit was used to extract genomic DNA from the cultured CD4+ T cells. Oncomine TCR Beta libraries from cultured CD4+ T cells were pooled with unique dual indexes and sequenced on an Illumina iSeq 100. Under the source paper's analysis protocol: Non-productive sequences were removed, and CDR3s that did not start with C, did not end with F or W, or were shorter than 7 amino acids were discarded. Antigen-specific clonotypes were identified with the MANAFEST web application by comparing peptide-stimulated wells with reference and other culture wells. For a clone to be called positive, the clone needed an FDR below 0.05, an odds ratio above 5, and a productive frequency above 0.1% in at least two of three replicate wells. Cross-reactive clonotypes were defined as significantly expanded in both SARS-CoV-2 spike wells and at least one common cold coronavirus spike condition. Levenshtein distances (stringdist) and unrooted phylogenetic trees (ape) in R version 3.6.1 were used to assess CDR3 homology. TCRdb took the public reads, trimmed them with fastp at Q25, ran MiXCR for clone calling and kept in-frame beta chains. Records with the same CDR3 protein are collapsed into one entry carrying the most frequent genes and DNA. These V and J calls are TCRdb output, not the study's own analysis. The table for this sample lists about 12,000 distinct CDR3 sequences; more than 45% of them were counted only once. The ten largest make up roughly 23% of the sample.

Sample treatment or condition, as interpreted from the label and publication: roughly 10-day PBMC culture with coronavirus spike peptide pools or control peptides (ViraFEST assay). To expand antigen-specific T cells with peptide pools and then pick out the expanded clonotypes through TCR sequencing, the study relied on the ViraFEST assay. The convalescent patients' positive SARS-CoV-2 PCR tests were from March to December 2020, which was before the Alpha, Beta and Delta variants emerged in the United States. Each well held around 2.1 million PBMCs cultured with roughly 10 ug/ml peptide pools in IMDM containing approximately 5% human AB serum and around 9 IU/ml IL-2. On days 3 and 7, half of the culture medium was replaced with fresh IL-2-containing medium. CD4+ T cells were isolated after roughly nine days of culture through negative selection using the EasySep CD4+ T cell isolation kit. PBMCs were separated from whole blood using Ficoll-Paque Plus gradient centrifugation and then either used fresh or cryopreserved at -140C. Each culture condition was generally run in triplicate wells.

This clonotype was sampled from a human donor who had recovered from COVID-19. Source material: CD4+ T cells from blood, cultured in vitro. The sequence is built from TRBV12-3 or TRBV12-4 and TRBJ1-2; 9 middle bases align to TRBD1. The nucleotide sequence reads TGTGCCAGCAGCTTATCCGGGACAGGGCTAGATGACTACACCTTC. The encoded protein is CASSLSGTGLDDYTF.